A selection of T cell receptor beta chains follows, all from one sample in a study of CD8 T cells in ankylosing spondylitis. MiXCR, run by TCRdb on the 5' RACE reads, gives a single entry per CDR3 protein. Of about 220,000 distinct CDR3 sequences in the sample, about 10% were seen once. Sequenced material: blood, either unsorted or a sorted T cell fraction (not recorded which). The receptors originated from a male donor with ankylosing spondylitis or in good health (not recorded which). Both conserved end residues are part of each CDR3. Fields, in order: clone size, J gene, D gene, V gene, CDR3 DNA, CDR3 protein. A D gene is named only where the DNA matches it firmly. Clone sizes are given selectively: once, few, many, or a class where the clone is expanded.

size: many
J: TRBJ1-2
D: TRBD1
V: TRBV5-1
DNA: TGCGCCAGCAGCGGGGACAGCCCCTATGGCTACACCTTC
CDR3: CASSGDSPYGYTF

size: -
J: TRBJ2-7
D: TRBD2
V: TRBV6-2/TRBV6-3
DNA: TGTGCCAGCAGTTACTCGTCTAGCGGGATGAGCGAGCAGTACTTC
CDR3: CASSYSSSGMSEQYF

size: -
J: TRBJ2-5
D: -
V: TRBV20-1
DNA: TGCAGTGCTAGAAAAGGATCCCAAGAGACCCAGTACTTC
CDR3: CSARKGSQETQYF

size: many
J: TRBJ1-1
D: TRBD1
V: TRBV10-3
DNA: TGTGCCATCAGTGTCGACAGGGAGTGGACTGAAGCTTTCTTT
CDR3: CAISVDREWTEAFF

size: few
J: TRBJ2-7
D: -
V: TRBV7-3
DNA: TGTGCCAGCAGCTTAGTGGGGGGAAATGACGAGCAGTACTTC
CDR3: CASSLVGGNDEQYF

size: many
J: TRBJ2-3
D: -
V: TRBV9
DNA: TGTGCCAGCAGCGTAGTCGGGGGCCGGGATACGCAGTATTTT
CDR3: CASSVVGGRDTQYF

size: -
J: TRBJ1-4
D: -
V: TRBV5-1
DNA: TGCGCCAGCAGCTTGGACAGTTATGAAAAACTGTTTTTT
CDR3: CASSLDSYEKLFF

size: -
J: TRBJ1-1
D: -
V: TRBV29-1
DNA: TGCAGCGTTTTGGGTAAGGGTGAAGCTTTCTTT
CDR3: CSVLGKGEAFF

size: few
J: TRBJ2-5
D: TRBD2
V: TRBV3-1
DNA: TGTGCCAGCAGCCAAGTCCTAGCGGGGGGAGGTGAGACCCAGTACTTC
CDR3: CASSQVLAGGGETQYF

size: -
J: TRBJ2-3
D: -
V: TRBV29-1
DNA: TGCAGCGCTGCAGGGTCGGCAGATACGCAGTATTTT
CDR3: CSAAGSADTQYF

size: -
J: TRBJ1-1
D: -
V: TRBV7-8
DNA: TGTGCCAGCAGCTTAGTTACAGGGTGGTCCGCTGAAGCTTTCTTT
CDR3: CASSLVTGWSAEAFF

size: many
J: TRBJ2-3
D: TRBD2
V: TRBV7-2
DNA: TGTGCCAGCAGCTTGGGCCTAGCGGAAGATACGCAGTATTTT
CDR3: CASSLGLAEDTQYF

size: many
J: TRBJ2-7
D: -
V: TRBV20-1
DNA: TGCAGTGCTAGTTCCGGGTGGGAGCAGTACTTC
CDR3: CSASSGWEQYF

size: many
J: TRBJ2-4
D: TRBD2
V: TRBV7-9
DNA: TGTGCCAGCAGCTTCGGGACTAGTCGAAACATTCAGTACTTC
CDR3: CASSFGTSRNIQYF

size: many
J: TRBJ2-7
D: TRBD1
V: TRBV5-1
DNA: TGCGCCAGCAGCGCCAGGACAGGGTCTGACGAGCAGTACTTC
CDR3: CASSARTGSDEQYF

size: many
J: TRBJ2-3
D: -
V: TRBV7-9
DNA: TGTGCCAGCAGCTTAGATACGGGAACAGATACGCAGTATTTT
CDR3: CASSLDTGTDTQYF

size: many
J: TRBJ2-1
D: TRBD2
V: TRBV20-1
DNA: TGCAGTGCTGTCATTCTAGCGGGGGGAGACTACAATGAGCAGTTCTTC
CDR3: CSAVILAGGDYNEQFF

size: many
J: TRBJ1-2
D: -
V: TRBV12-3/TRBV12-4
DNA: TGTGCCAGCAGCGCCGGGACGGCCATCGGCGGCTACACCTTC
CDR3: CASSAGTAIGGYTF

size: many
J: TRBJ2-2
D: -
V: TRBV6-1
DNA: TGTGCCAGCGGATCACACATGAACACCGGGGAGCTGTTTTTT
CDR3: CASGSHMNTGELFF

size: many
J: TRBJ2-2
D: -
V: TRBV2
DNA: TGTGCCAGCAAAAGGGACACCGGGGAGCTGTTTTTT
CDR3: CASKRDTGELFF

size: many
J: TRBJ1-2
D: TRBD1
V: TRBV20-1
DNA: TGCAGTGCTAGAGCCACAGGGGACTCGACCGCTTATGGCTACACCTTC
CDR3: CSARATGDSTAYGYTF

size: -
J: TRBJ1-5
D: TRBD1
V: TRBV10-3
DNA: TGTGCCAGCAGGACAGGGGAGGACTATCAGCCCCGGCATTTT
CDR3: CASRTGEDYQPRHF

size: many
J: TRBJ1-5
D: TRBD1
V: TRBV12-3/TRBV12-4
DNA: TGTGCCAGCGCCTATTCCGGGGACAGCAAGTATAGCAATCAGCCCCAGCATTTT
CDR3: CASAYSGDSKYSNQPQHF

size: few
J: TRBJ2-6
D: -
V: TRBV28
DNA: TGTGCCAGCAGTAAACAGAGCTCTGGGGCCAACGTCCTGACTTTC
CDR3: CASSKQSSGANVLTF

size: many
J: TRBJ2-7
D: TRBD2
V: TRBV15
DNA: TGTGCCACCAGCAAAGCGGGGGGGCGAGACGAGCAGTACTTC
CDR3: CATSKAGGRDEQYF

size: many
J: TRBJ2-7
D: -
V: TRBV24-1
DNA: TGTGCCACCAGTAAGGGCAGCTCCTACGAGCAGTACTTC
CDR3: CATSKGSSYEQYF

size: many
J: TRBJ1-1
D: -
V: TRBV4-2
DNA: TGTGCCAGCAGCCTCCTCATCACCGAGAGGAACACTGAAGCTTTCTTT
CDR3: CASSLLITERNTEAFF